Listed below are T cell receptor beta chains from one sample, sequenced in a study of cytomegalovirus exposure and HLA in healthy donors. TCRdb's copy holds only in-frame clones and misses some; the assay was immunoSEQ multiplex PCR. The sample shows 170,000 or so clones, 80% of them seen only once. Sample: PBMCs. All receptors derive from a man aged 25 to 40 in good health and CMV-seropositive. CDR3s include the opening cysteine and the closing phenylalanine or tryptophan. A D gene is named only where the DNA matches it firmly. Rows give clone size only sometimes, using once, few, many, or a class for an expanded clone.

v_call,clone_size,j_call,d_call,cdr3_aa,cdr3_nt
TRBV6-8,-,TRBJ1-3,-,CASRRGVGNTIYF,TGTGCCAGCCGAAGGGGTGTTGGAAACACCATATATTTT
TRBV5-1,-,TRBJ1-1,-,CASSLDGQNTEAFF,TGCGCCAGCAGCTTGGATGGACAGAACACTGAAGCTTTCTTT
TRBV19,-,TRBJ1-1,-,CASSTRANANTEAFF,TGTGCCAGTAGTACCAGGGCCAACGCCAACACTGAAGCTTTCTTT
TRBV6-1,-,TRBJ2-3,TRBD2,CASSEALGSGVDTQYF,TGTGCCAGCAGTGAGGCCCTCGGGAGCGGGGTGGATACGCAGTATTTT
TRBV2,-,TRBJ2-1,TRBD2,CASRERLAVYNEQFF,TGTGCCAGCAGGGAAAGACTAGCGGTCTACAATGAGCAGTTCTTC
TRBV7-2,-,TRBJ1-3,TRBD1,CASSFLAGTGVAGNTIYF,TGTGCCAGCAGCTTTCTCGCCGGGACAGGGGTTGCTGGAAACACCATATATTTT
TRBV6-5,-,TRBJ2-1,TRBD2,CASTGREGPEVEQFF,TGTGCCAGCACGGGGCGGGAGGGCCCGGAGGTTGAGCAGTTCTTC
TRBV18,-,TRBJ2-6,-,CASSPPGDSGANVLTF,TGTGCCAGCTCACCCCCCGGTGACTCTGGGGCCAACGTCCTGACTTTC
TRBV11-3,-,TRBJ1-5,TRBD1,CASSPGGLNQPQHF,TGTGCCAGCAGCCCAGGGGGCCTCAATCAGCCCCAGCATTTT
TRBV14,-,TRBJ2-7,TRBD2,CASSQVSGGQYF,TGTGCCAGCAGCCAAGTTTCGGGGGGGCAGTACTTC
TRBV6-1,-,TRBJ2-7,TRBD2,CASSRGLAGGYEQYF,TGTGCCAGCAGTAGGGGACTAGCGGGGGGCTACGAGCAGTACTTC
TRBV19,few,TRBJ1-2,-,CASKLSTGTYGYTF,TGTGCCAGTAAATTATCAACAGGGACGTATGGCTACACCTTC
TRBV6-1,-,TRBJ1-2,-,CASSGTDPLRNYGYTF,TGTGCCAGCAGTGGGACAGACCCCCTTCGGAACTATGGCTACACCTTC
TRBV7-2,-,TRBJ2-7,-,CASSLDPGVVEQYF,TGTGCCAGCAGCTTAGACCCGGGAGTGGTCGAGCAGTACTTC
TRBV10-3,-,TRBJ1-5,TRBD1,CAIRDGQGPGQPQHF,TGTGCCATCAGGGACGGACAGGGGCCCGGGCAGCCCCAGCATTTT
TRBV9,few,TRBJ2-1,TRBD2,CASSFAGGPGDEQFF,TGTGCCAGCAGCTTCGCGGGGGGCCCCGGGGATGAGCAGTTCTTC
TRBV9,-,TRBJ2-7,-,CASSVAPGYEQYF,TGTGCCAGCAGCGTAGCCCCAGGGTACGAGCAGTACTTC
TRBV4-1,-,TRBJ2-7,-,CASSHGAYQYF,TGCGCCAGCAGCCACGGAGCGTACCAGTACTTC
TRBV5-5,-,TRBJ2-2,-,CASSLDQANTGELFF,TGTGCCAGCAGCTTGGACCAGGCGAACACCGGGGAGCTGTTTTTT
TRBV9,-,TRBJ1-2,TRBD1,CASSTSSRDSRNYGYTF,TGTGCCAGCAGCACAAGCTCCAGGGACAGTCGGAACTATGGCTACACCTTC
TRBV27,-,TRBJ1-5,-,CASSLSGSNQPQHF,TGTGCCAGCAGTTTGTCCGGGAGCAATCAGCCCCAGCATTTT
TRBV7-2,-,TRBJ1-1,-,CASSLQAGAGSTEAFF,TGTGCCAGCAGCTTACAAGCGGGGGCAGGAAGCACTGAAGCTTTCTTT
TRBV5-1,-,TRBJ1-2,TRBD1,CASSRTFGQGAFYGYTF,TGCGCCAGCAGCCGTACTTTCGGACAGGGGGCATTCTATGGCTACACCTTC
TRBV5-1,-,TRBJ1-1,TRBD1,CASSLSTGGTEAFF,TGCGCCAGCAGCTTGTCCACAGGGGGCACTGAAGCTTTCTTT
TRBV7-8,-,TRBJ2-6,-,CATSFRLRGANVLTF,TGTGCCACCTCATTCAGGTTGAGAGGGGCCAACGTCCTGACTTTC
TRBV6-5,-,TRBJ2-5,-,CASSRDSQETQYF,TGTGCCAGCAGCCGGGACTCGCAAGAGACCCAGTACTTC
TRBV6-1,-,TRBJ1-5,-,CASSAQEGQPQHF,TGTGCCAGCAGTGCTCAGGAGGGTCAGCCCCAGCATTTT
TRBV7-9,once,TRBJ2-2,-,CASSSGDNTGELFF,TGTGCCAGCAGCTCGGGGGATAACACCGGGGAGCTGTTTTTT
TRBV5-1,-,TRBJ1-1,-,CASSLASEGRGNTEAFF,TGCGCCAGCAGCTTGGCCAGTGAGGGAAGAGGGAACACTGAAGCTTTCTTT
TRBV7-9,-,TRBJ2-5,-,CASSQRTDGAQYF,TGTGCCAGCAGCCAAAGAACGGACGGGGCCCAGTACTTC
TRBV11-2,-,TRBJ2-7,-,CASSPLGGATYEQYF,TGTGCCAGCAGTCCACTAGGGGGAGCGACCTACGAGCAGTACTTC
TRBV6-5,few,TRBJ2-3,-,CASSYSGRVLTDTQYF,TGTGCCAGCAGTTACTCCGGGCGGGTACTTACAGATACGCAGTATTTT
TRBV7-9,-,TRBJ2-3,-,CASTSWMRGPSSDTQYF,TGTGCCAGCACCTCGTGGATGCGGGGGCCTTCGTCGGATACGCAGTATTTT
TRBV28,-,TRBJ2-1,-,CASSQIAAGHNEQFF,TGTGCCAGCAGTCAAATAGCGGCGGGACACAATGAGCAGTTCTTC
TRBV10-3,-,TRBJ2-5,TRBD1,CAISRYRDRGLETQYF,TGTGCCATCAGCCGATACCGGGACAGGGGGCTGGAGACCCAGTACTTC
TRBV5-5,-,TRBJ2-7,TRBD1,CASSPGQDEQYF,TGTGCCAGCAGCCCGGGACAGGACGAGCAGTACTTC
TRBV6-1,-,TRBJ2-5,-,CASGEDRETQYF,TGTGCCAGCGGTGAAGACCGGGAGACCCAGTACTTC
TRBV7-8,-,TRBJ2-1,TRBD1,CASSLAGTGGFNEQFF,TGTGCCAGCAGCTTAGCGGGGACAGGGGGGTTCAATGAGCAGTTCTTC
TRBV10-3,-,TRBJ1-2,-,CATTDSNYGYTF,TGTGCCACCACAGACAGTAACTATGGCTACACCTTC
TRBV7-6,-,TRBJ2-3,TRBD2,CASSPGTSPTDTQYF,TGTGCCAGCAGTCCCGGGACTAGCCCCACAGATACGCAGTATTTT